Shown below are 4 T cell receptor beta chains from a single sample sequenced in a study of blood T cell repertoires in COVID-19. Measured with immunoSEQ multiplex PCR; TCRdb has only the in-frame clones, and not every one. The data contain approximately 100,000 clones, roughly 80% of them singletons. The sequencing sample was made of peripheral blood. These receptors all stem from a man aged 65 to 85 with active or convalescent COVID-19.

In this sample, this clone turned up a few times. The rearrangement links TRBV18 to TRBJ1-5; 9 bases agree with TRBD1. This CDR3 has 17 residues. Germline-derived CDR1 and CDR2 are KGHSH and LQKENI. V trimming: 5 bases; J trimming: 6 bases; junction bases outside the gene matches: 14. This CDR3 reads CASSSVPPGQGSQPQHF. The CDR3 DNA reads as TGTGCCAGCTCATCGGTTCCCCCGGGACAGGGTAGTCAGCCCCAGCATTTT.

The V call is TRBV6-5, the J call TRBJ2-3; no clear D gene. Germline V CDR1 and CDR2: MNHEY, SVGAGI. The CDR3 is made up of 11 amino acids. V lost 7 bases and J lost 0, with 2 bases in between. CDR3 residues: CASTSTDTQYF. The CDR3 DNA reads TGTGCCAGCACTAGCACAGATACGCAGTATTTT.

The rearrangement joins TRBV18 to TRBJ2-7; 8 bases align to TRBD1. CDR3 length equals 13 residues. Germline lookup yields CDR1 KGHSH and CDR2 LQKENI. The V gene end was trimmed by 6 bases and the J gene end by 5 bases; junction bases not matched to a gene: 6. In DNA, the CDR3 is TGTGCCAGCTCGCAGGACAGGGTTAACGAGCAGTACTTC. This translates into CASSQDRVNEQYF.

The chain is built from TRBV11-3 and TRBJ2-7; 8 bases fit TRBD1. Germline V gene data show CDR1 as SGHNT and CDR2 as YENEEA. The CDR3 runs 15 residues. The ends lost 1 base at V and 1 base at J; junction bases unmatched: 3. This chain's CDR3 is CASSLAGQGSYEQYF. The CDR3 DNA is TGTGCCAGCAGCTTAGCAGGACAGGGTTCCTACGAGCAGTACTTC.